The clone carrying this T cell receptor (beta chain) was recorded once. RNA was extracted from bulk tissue without any cell sorting. The normal lung tissue was taken more than 3 cm from the tumor edge. This entry comes from a study of tumor and adjacent non-tumor tissue in lung cancer. The V end was cut by 3 bases, the J end by 14 bases, with 25 bases between. The CDR3 extends over 15 amino acids. Germline lookup yields CDR1 LGHNA and CDR2 YSLEER. Three rounds of nested PCR, following a modified ARM-PCR protocol, produced the TCRbeta library. One entry per CDR3 protein, called by TCRdb with MiXCR from the multiplex PCR reads. The sample yields 70,000 to 90,000 distinct CDR3 sequences, roughly 80% seen once.

The TCR comes from a man between 60 and 75 years old with non-small cell lung cancer. This chain connects TRBV4-3 to TRBJ2-5; possible D gene TRBD2, 5 bases. The sequenced sample was distant non-tumor lung tissue. CDR3 bases: TGCGCCAGCAGCCAGCAGAAGTCCACCGGGGAGATCCAATACTTC. It is translated as CASSQQKSTGEIQYF.